This T cell receptor (beta chain) was recovered during a study of cytomegalovirus exposure and HLA in healthy donors. Study-wide results and caveats: Most TCR sequences were rare, but some public TCRs occurred in many donors.

In its sample, this clone was seen a few times. What it binds is not known. The PCR ran on 60 Vbeta and 13 Jbeta primers. Profiling relied on immunoSEQ multiplex PCR, and the TCRdb table lists in-frame clones only, not all of them. The sample shows 100,000 to 150,000 clones, less than 80% of them seen only once. This CDR3 contains 14 residues. The germline V gene encodes CDR1 SGHRS and CDR2 YFSETQ. The V end was cut by 4 bases, the J end by 0 bases, with 9 bases between. The sequence derives from a woman between 50 and 59 years old in good health and CMV-seropositive. Sequencing was carried out using PBMCs. The V and J genes are TRBV5-1 and TRBJ2-3; a possible D gene is TRBD1 (6 bases). CDR3 DNA: TGCGCCAGCAGCGGGGGACAAAGCACAGATACGCAGTATTTT. Translating gives CASSGGQSTDTQYF.